This T cell receptor beta chain was found in a study of cytomegalovirus exposure and HLA in healthy donors. Whole-study findings and limits: Fewer N-insertions than the 666-donor mean were reportedly shown by an Asian-associated ancestry cluster in a later analysis.

With regard to this clone: What it recognizes is unknown.

PCR amplification relied on 60 Vbeta primers (plus 13 Jbeta primers). The method was immunoSEQ multiplex PCR; TCRdb's version includes in-frame clones alone and lacks a portion of them. This table holds about 150,000 clones, over 70% found once. The CDR3 totals 18 residues. Trimming cost V 0 bases and J 0 bases, with 15 bases left between them. Germline V gene data show CDR1 as LGHNA and CDR2 as YNFKEQ. The specimen sequenced was PBMCs. This sequence originates from a man aged 25-45 years in good health and CMV-seropositive. The chain joins TRBV4-2 to TRBJ2-1; a weak D match, TRBD2 (5 bases). The CDR3 DNA reads TGTGCCAGCAGCCAAGATGTTTCTGGAGGATTCTCCTACAATGAGCAGTTCTTC. This encodes CASSQDVSGGFSYNEQFF.